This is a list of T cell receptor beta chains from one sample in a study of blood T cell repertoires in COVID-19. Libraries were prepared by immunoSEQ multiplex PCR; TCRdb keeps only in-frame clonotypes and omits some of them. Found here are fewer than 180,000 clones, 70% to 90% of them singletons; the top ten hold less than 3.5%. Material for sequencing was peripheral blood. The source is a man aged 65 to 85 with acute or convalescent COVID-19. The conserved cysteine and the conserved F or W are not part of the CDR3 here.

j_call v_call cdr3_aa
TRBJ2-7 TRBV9 ASSVAPGTRGYEQY
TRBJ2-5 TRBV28 ASSPSTGNVKTQY
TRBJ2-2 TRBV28 ASSFLSGTGELF
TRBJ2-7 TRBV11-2 ASSLLGLAGARSYEQY
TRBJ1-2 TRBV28 ASSLNRGSGYT
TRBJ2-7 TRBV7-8 ASSLASGGRNYEQY
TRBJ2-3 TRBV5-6 ASSRRRGFTDTQY
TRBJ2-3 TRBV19 ASRSARERDTQY
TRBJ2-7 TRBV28 ASTSGGEQY
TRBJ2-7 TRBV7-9 ASSQLQGFLYEQY
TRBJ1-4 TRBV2 ASSESGVF
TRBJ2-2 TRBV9 ASSVVGAANTGELF
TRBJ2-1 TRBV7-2 ASSLILGSYNEQF
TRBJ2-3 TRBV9 ASSVAGTITDTQY
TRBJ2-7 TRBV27 ASSSPGQGVGEQY
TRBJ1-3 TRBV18 ASSPTGIDTIY
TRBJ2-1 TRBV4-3 ASSQEEGDEQF
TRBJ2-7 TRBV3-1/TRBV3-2 ASSQVTGEGTEQY
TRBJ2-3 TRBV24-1 ATSDSGTGRRGADTQY
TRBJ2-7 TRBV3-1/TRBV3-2 ASSLAGGPHEQY
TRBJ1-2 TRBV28 ASSSGARGYT
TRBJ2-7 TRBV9 ASSSASGVSYEQY
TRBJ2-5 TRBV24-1 ATSEPDSQETQY
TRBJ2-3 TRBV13 ASSFGTSVPDTQY
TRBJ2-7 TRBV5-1 ASSPSSSSYEQY
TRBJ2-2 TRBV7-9 ASSPQPTGELF
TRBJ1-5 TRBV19 ASSIQGIYFNQPQH
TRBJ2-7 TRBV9 ASSVHGTGGYEQY
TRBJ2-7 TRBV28 ASSFALAALTYEQY
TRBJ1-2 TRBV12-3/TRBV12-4 ASSQTGYYGYT
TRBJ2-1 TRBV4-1 ASSQETRVEQF
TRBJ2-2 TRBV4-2 ASRQANTGELF
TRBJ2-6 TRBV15 ATSRARDFNSGANVLT
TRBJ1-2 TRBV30 AWTVLYGYT
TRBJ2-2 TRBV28 ASSLRGANTGELF
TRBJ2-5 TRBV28 ASSLFGGAGTQY
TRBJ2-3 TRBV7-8 ASSLVVSGATDTQY
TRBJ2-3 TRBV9 ASSPRGLAGGGTDTQY
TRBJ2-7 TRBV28 ASSRPGLAGVGPYEQY
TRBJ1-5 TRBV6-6 ASSSQGDQPQH
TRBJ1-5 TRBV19 ASSILRQTTNQPQH
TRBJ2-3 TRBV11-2 ASSVGTGISTDTQY
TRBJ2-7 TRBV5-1 ASSGRTGVYEQY
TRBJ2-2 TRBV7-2 ASSLAQHGTPLVTGELF
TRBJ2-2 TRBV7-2 ASSLGAGELF
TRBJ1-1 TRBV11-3 ASSSGDSWNTEAF
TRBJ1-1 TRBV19 ASSPKKGGDTEAF
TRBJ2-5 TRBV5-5 ASSFGNPRETQY